This T cell receptor beta chain was captured in a study of blood T cell repertoires in COVID-19. Libraries were prepared by immunoSEQ multiplex PCR; TCRdb keeps only in-frame clonotypes and omits some of them. The top ten clones hold under 4% of a sample with approximately 350,000 clones, more than 70% of them seen once. Those enrolled in Seattle joined during active infection and were followed longitudinally afterward. Trimming at V came to 0 bases and at J to 4 bases, leaving 5 bases not matched to a gene. This CDR3 has 18 amino acids. The germline V gene has CDR1 SGHNT and CDR2 YENEEA. The sequencing sample was made of peripheral blood. J is TRBJ2-2 and V is TRBV11-3, with 13 bases fitting TRBD2. The source of this sequence is a woman between 25 and 40 years old with COVID-19, enrolled during active disease. The CDR3: CASSLELAGGPITGELFF. Here the CDR3 DNA reads TGTGCCAGCAGCTTAGAACTAGCGGGAGGGCCGATCACCGGGGAGCTGTTTTTT.